These 21 T cell receptor beta chains share one sample of origin, sequenced in a study of blood T cell repertoires in COVID-19. Only in-frame clones appear in the TCRdb table, and some are missing; sequencing was by immunoSEQ multiplex PCR. The sample lists approximately 250,000 clones; 91% were seen once. The sample taken for sequencing was PBMCs or T cells enriched from blood (not recorded which). Receptors were obtained from a man aged 40-55 years who had been exposed to COVID-19.

J is TRBJ1-1 and V is TRBV2; possibly TRBD1 for D (6 bases). The germline V and J ends were trimmed by 8 bases and 2 bases, with 12 bases remaining between them. Germline CDR1 is SNHLY and CDR2 is FYNNEI. This CDR3 region has 13 residues. The DNA of the CDR3 is TGTGCCAGCGGTGGGGGGCGTAACACTGAAGCTTTCTTT. It encodes CASGGGRNTEAFF.

The chain recombines TRBV10-3 with TRBJ1-3; tentatively, D is TRBD1 (5 bases). Germline loops: CDR1 ENHRY, CDR2 SYGVKD. CDR3 length: 16 amino acids. Trimming took 0 bases from V and 1 from J, leaving 10 bases between them. CDR3 loop: CAISESPRVSGNTIYF. CDR3 DNA sequence: TGTGCCATCAGTGAGTCACCCAGGGTTTCTGGAAACACCATATATTTT.

CDR3 residues: CASSGTQGVEETQYF. In DNA, the CDR3 is TGTGCCAGCAGCGGAACACAGGGGGTCGAAGAGACCCAGTACTTC. The chain is built from TRBV9 and TRBJ2-5; 8 bases agree with TRBD1. With V trimmed by 3 bases and J by 3 bases, 7 bases remained unmatched. CDR1 SGDLS and CDR2 YYNGEE come from the germline V gene. This CDR3 spans 15 amino acids.

The chain uses TRBV28 and TRBJ1-2; D may be TRBD1 (6 bases). This CDR3 comprises 17 residues. Germline V gene sequence: CDR1 MDHEN, CDR2 SYDVKM. Trimming cost V 6 bases and J 0 bases, with 20 bases left between them. Here the CDR3 DNA reads TGTGCCAGCAGCCAAAACCAAGGACAGATTTCTAACTATGGCTACACCTTC. Translation gives CASSQNQGQISNYGYTF.

The chain couples TRBV30 to TRBJ1-3; D may be TRBD1 (6 bases). Germline lookup yields CDR1 GTSNPN and CDR2 SVGIG (reference sequence). The CDR3 runs 15 residues. Between the trimmed V and J ends, which lost 5 bases and 0 bases, there was a span of 14 bases. As DNA, the CDR3 is TGTGCCTGGGGGGGCAGGGGCCTCTCTGGAAACACCATATATTTT. Protein product: CAWGGRGLSGNTIYF.

This chain connects TRBV11-2 to TRBJ2-7; 7 positions agree with TRBD2. V was pared by 3 bases and J by 7 bases, with 6 bases of the junction left unmatched. Germline V gives CDR1 SGHAT, CDR2 FQNNGV. The CDR3 sequence is 13 residues long. CDR3 in amino acids: CASSLWGGAEQYF. The DNA of the CDR3 is TGTGCCAGCAGCTTGTGGGGGGGTGCGGAGCAGTACTTC.

The chain uses TRBV6-5 and TRBJ1-5, with TRBD1 matching over 8 bases. Germline V gene lookup returns CDR1 MNHEY and CDR2 SVGAGI. The CDR3 runs 14 residues. The V segment lost 7 bases and the J segment 5 bases; nucleotides outside the gene matches: 7. DNA for the CDR3: TGTGCCAGCAACTCAGGGGGCGCTTATCAGCCCCAGCATTTT. Its translation is CASNSGGAYQPQHF.

The chain employs TRBV15 and TRBJ2-5; TRBD2 matches 8 bases. The CDR3 is 15 amino acids. V lost 4 bases and J lost 5; bases outside the gene matches: 9. Germline V gene sequence: CDR1 LNHNV, CDR2 YYDKDF (reference sequence). CDR3 sequence reads: CATSKGLGGGETQYF. CDR3 coding DNA: TGTGCCACCAGCAAGGGACTAGGCGGGGGGGAGACCCAGTACTTC.

With respect to this clone: One end of the junction is discordant with germline, which a read error may explain. The V and J genes are TRBV5-6 and TRBJ2-7; 9 bases are shared with TRBD1. CDR3 size: 12 residues. Germline V lookup: CDR1 SGHDT, CDR2 YYEEEE. The CDR3 region has the DNA TGTGCCAGCAGCTTGAGGGACAGGGAGGATCACTTC. This sequence encodes CASSLRDREDHF.

The CDR3 sequence is CASSRSGQGFQPQHF. For the CDR3, the DNA is TGTGCCAGCAGCCGCTCGGGACAGGGTTTTCAGCCCCAGCATTTT. V gene TRBV3-1 (or the pseudogene TRBV3-2) combines with J gene TRBJ1-5; TRBD1 matches at 9 bases. The J segment lost 6 bases and the V segment lost 4 bases, leaving 7 bases of the junction unmatched. Per germline, CDR1 LGHDT and CDR2 YNNKEL (reference sequence). There are 15 residues in the CDR3.

The chain combines TRBV27 with TRBJ2-4, with D possibly being TRBD1 (5 bases). The germline V gene has CDR1 MNHEY and CDR2 SMNVEV (reference sequence). CDR3 length: 16 amino acids. V lost 3 bases and J 6 bases, leaving 18 bases between the germline ends. Here the CDR3 DNA reads TGTGCCAGCAGTTTTTCCCAGGGCGACACTGGAAACATTCAGTACTTC. Translated, it gives CASSFSQGDTGNIQYF.

The genes are TRBV6-5 and TRBJ2-3; 9 positions match TRBD1. This CDR3 comprises 15 residues. Trimming took 6 bases from V and 10 from J; bases not matched to a gene: 14. Germline CDR1 reads MNHEY; CDR2 reads SVGAGI. CDR3 sequence reads: CASRMDRGSTPPQYF. The CDR3 region has the DNA TGTGCCAGCAGAATGGACAGGGGCTCCACCCCTCCGCAGTATTTT.

The gene calls are TRBV28 and TRBJ2-3; TRBD2 matches 13 bases. Germline V gene sequence: CDR1 MDHEN, CDR2 SYDVKM. V lost 4 bases to trimming and J lost 6 bases; unmatched junction nucleotides: 7. The CDR3 covers 16 residues. CDR3 in DNA: TGTGCCAGCAGTTCGTCACTAGCGGGAGGGATGGATACGCAGTATTTT. It is translated as CASSSSLAGGMDTQYF.

This clone occurred once. The V gene is TRBV4-1, the J gene TRBJ2-1; TRBD2 agrees at 7 bases. The ends lost 7 bases at V and 7 bases at J; junction bases unmatched: 13. The CDR3 length is 15 residues. Germline loops: CDR1 MGHRA, CDR2 YSYEKL. In DNA, the CDR3 is TGCGCCAGCAAAAATAGGCCTAGCGGAATGAATGAGCAGTTCTTC. Its translation: CASKNRPSGMNEQFF.

This clone was seen once. This chain uses TRBV27 with TRBJ2-7, with 7 bases lining up with TRBD1. V was pared by 6 bases and J by 6 bases, with 11 bases of the junction left unmatched. The germline CDR1 and CDR2 sequences are MNHEY and SMNVEV (reference sequence). The CDR3 is 14 amino acids. CDR3 nucleotides: TGTGCCAGCAGCCCCGGGACAGCCGGCTCCGAGCAGTACTTC. This encodes CASSPGTAGSEQYF.

On this clone: The sample holds other DNA sequences that translate to the same CDR3. The V and J genes are TRBV28 and TRBJ1-2; weak D call: TRBD1 (5 bases). CDR3 length equals 13 residues. Trimming removed 4 bases from V and 4 bases from J, with 10 bases in between. Per germline, CDR1 MDHEN and CDR2 SYDVKM. CDR3 sequence (DNA): TGTGCCAGCAGTTCTCAGGGAGGCTATGGCTACACCTTC. This translates into CASSSQGGYGYTF.

The gene calls are TRBV9 and TRBJ2-2, with unresolved D. V lost 4 bases and J lost 6, with 13 bases in between. Germline CDR1 SGDLS, CDR2 YYNGEE. The CDR3 sequence is 14 residues long. Written as DNA, the CDR3 is TGTGCCAGCAGCCCATCCTTGAGTGCCGGGGAGCTGTTTTTT. Amino acid sequence: CASSPSLSAGELFF.

The V and J genes are TRBV11-2 and TRBJ2-7; D is ambiguous. The V end lost 3 bases, the J end lost 0 bases, and 9 bases lay between the germline ends. The CDR3 has 14 residues. CDR1 is SGHAT and CDR2 is FQNNGV in the germline V gene. CDR3 in DNA: TGTGCCAGCAGCTTCCCCCCAGGCTCCTACGAGCAGTACTTC. It translates to CASSFPPGSYEQYF.

The J gene is TRBJ2-7, the V gene TRBV13, with 7 positions matching TRBD1. The CDR3 sequence is 12 residues long. Trimming removed 4 bases from V and 4 bases from J; junction bases left unmatched: 1. The germline V gene encodes CDR1 PRHDT and CDR2 FYEKMQ (reference sequence). CDR3 in DNA: TGTGCCAGCAGCTACAGGGGTTACGAGCAGTACTTC. Its translation: CASSYRGYEQYF.

V gene TRBV5-1 combines with J gene TRBJ1-1; 8 bases map to TRBD1. The CDR3 contains 15 residues. Germline loops: CDR1 SGHRS, CDR2 YFSETQ. The V segment lost 4 bases and the J segment 4 bases; nucleotides outside the gene matches: 9. The CDR3 DNA reads as TGCGCCAGCAGCCTAGACAGGGGCGGCATCACTGAAGCTTTCTTT. It codes for CASSLDRGGITEAFF. The full variable domain, rest sourced from reference TRBV5-1 and TRBJ1-1, is KAGVTQTPRYLIKTRGQQVTLSCSPISGHRSVSWYQQTPGQGLQFLFEYFSETQRNKGNFPGRFSGRQFSNSRSEMNVSTLELGDSALYLCASSLDRGGITEAFFGQGTRLTVV.

This chain uses TRBV5-1 with TRBJ1-3; tentatively, D is TRBD1 (6 bases). Germline V CDR1 and CDR2: SGHRS, YFSETQ. The CDR3 has 16 amino acids. The V and J ends lost 3 bases and 1 base respectively, with 14 bases between them. CDR3 nucleotide sequence: TGCGCCAGCAGCTCAGGGGCCGCCTTATCTGGAAACACCATATATTTT. Translated, it gives CASSSGAALSGNTIYF.